The entry below describes one T cell receptor (beta chain). Original analysis: Estimates of nucleated cell counts were drawn from the amplification of reference gene primers. Produced via immunoSEQ multiplex PCR; TCRdb's table is partial and in-frame only. V and J calls plus clone size are reproduced from that table; the DNA served to infer D and trimming. The sample lists under 150,000 clones, about four fifths occurring once. This entry is derived from a study of blood T cell repertoires in COVID-19. About the study: Researchers got acute and convalescent COVID-19 samples from the United States, Italy and Spain. T cells, B-cell-depleted T cells, or PBMCs provided the cDNA or gDNA that served as material.

CDR1 is LGHNA, CDR2 YNFKEQ, per germline. Trimming left V 7 bases short and J 6 bases short, with 6 bases between. The CDR3 is made up of 11 amino acids. The TCR originated in a woman aged 55-69 years with acute or convalescent COVID-19. The sequencing sample was made of peripheral blood. The V call is TRBV4-2, the J call TRBJ2-2; no reliable D call. The CDR3 bases are TGTGCCAGCACGTCGTCCGGGGAGCTGTTTTTT. This codes for CASTSSGELFF.